This T cell receptor (beta chain) came from a study of T cell responses to AZD1222 COVID-19 vaccine. Study-level points and caveats: All repertoire sampling was performed exclusively after the peak T cell response. The study reported that nearly half of spike-specific TCRs target unmutated variant regions. Dominant at 160-218 and 743-854, vaccine-associated CD4 TCRs also spanned spike.

This clone was found once. What it binds is unknown. Method: immunoSEQ multiplex PCR; TCRdb's copy keeps in-frame clones and lacks some. Altogether about 150,000 clones are present, around 87% being singletons, with the ten largest covering approximately 9%. The ends lost 5 bases at V and 2 bases at J; junction bases unmatched: 8. The CDR3 spans 15 residues. Germline V gene sequence: CDR1 SGHNT, CDR2 YENEEA. Sequenced here: peripheral blood, sampled 28 days after the second AZD1222 dose. The chain combines TRBV11-3 with TRBJ2-7; 8 bases are shared with TRBD2. This TCR was recovered from an adult who received the AZD1222 COVID-19 vaccine. The CDR3: CASSLNSGVAYEQYF. The CDR3 region has the DNA TGTGCCAGCAGCCTAAATAGCGGGGTAGCCTACGAGCAGTACTTC.